The rows below give T cell receptor beta chains drawn from one sample of a study of T cells in localized non-small cell lung cancer. Some clones are missing from TCRdb's copy, which holds only in-frame ones; the method was immunoSEQ multiplex PCR. The sample has tens of thousands of clones; 75% to 90% are singletons. This specimen consisted of peripheral blood, obtained before any cancer treatment. The receptors stem from a woman aged 35-75 years with stage I lung adenocarcinoma. The CDR3 runs from the conserved cysteine through the conserved F or W. A D gene is named only where the DNA matches it firmly. The size field is filled for only some rows; it gives once, few, many or a size class.

clone size	J gene	D gene	V gene	CDR3 protein
once	TRBJ1-5	NA	TRBV7-2	CASSLIGGNQPQHF
NA	TRBJ1-2	NA	TRBV28	CASSPPADYGYTF
NA	TRBJ2-7	NA	TRBV5-1	CASSPSGDEQYF
once	TRBJ1-5	NA	TRBV6-4	CASSEGNSNQPQHF
NA	TRBJ2-1	NA	TRBV18	CASSPGRDSNNEQFF
NA	TRBJ2-3	NA	TRBV30	CAWVAPSTDTQYF
NA	TRBJ2-1	NA	TRBV18	CASSRFYNEQFF
NA	TRBJ2-1	TRBD2	TRBV18	CASSPPWGGSYNEQFF
few	TRBJ2-3	NA	TRBV2	CASSEAQQGDTQYF
once	TRBJ2-5	NA	TRBV4-2	CASSQGDTDQETQYF
NA	TRBJ1-3	NA	TRBV5-4	CASSSGLISGNTIYF
few	TRBJ2-7	TRBD2	TRBV28	CASSLGLGTSGKYEQYF
NA	TRBJ1-3	NA	TRBV28	CASSSYLRSGNTIYF
once	TRBJ1-4	NA	TRBV5-1	CASSLQGPGRDNEKLFF
NA	TRBJ1-3	NA	TRBV6-1	CASKVGASSGNTIYF
NA	TRBJ2-3	NA	TRBV7-8	CASSLTRASTDTQYF
NA	TRBJ1-2	TRBD1	TRBV5-4	CASSSRSQGALRYGYTF
NA	TRBJ2-7	NA	TRBV6-6	CASSFRDKGYYEQYF
NA	TRBJ2-3	NA	TRBV7-9	CASSFRTGIDTQYF
NA	TRBJ2-1	NA	TRBV6-5	CASSSTTEFSEQFF
NA	TRBJ2-7	TRBD1	TRBV4-1	CASSPAIPRRDRELWQYF
NA	TRBJ2-5	NA	TRBV27	CASSHRGGGETQYF
NA	TRBJ2-5	NA	TRBV20-1	CSARTLRPQYF
few	TRBJ2-5	NA	TRBV2	CATSQGNQETQYF
NA	TRBJ1-5	NA	TRBV30	CAWRIGNQPQHF
NA	TRBJ1-1	NA	TRBV28	CASTSFFEAFF
NA	TRBJ2-1	TRBD2	TRBV10-3	CAISRTSGSYNEQFF
NA	TRBJ2-1	TRBD2	TRBV29-1	CSTRGTSGTDEQFF
NA	TRBJ2-7	NA	TRBV7-9	CASRDSLQYEQYF
NA	TRBJ2-2	TRBD2	TRBV6-5	CASSYFGGSTGELFF
NA	NA	NA	TRBV6-6	CASSAWGGDSYEQYF
NA	TRBJ2-7	NA	TRBV7-9	CASSYVPANEQYF
NA	TRBJ2-1	TRBD2	TRBV30	CACPTSGSSYNEQFF
NA	TRBJ2-5	TRBD1	TRBV14	CASSSTGGQETQYF
NA	TRBJ2-6	TRBD1	TRBV5-6	CASSLLGQGAISGANVLTF
once	TRBJ1-5	NA	TRBV7-2	CASSPFGGNQPQHF
NA	TRBJ2-5	NA	TRBV19	CASSGAGTLQETQYF
NA	TRBJ1-2	NA	TRBV7-9	CASSLDSRMVGYTF
NA	TRBJ1-5	TRBD1	TRBV29-1	CSVGGTAEKYSNQPQHF
few	TRBJ2-7	TRBD2	TRBV5-1	CASSLSLAVYEQYF
NA	TRBJ1-4	TRBD1	TRBV5-4	CASTGQGDEKLFF
NA	TRBJ2-7	TRBD2	TRBV25-1	CASSEPGGTQRCF
NA	TRBJ1-1	NA	TRBV30	CAVSLQKNTEAFF
medium-sized	TRBJ1-3	NA	TRBV25-1	CASSEYKGSPPGNTIYF
NA	TRBJ2-1	NA	TRBV28	CASIPQGTPYNEQFF
NA	TRBJ2-7	NA	TRBV10-3	CAISESAGTLVEQYF
NA	TRBJ2-1	NA	TRBV7-2	CASSTQAPGEEFF
NA	TRBJ2-2	TRBD2	TRBV6-1	CASRSGRRYTGELFF
NA	TRBJ1-5	TRBD1	TRBV6-5	CASSSGQGAGQPQHF
NA	TRBJ2-6	NA	TRBV2	CASSLGGGANVLTF
NA	TRBJ1-1	NA	TRBV28	CASSLFQGRGNTEAFF
NA	TRBJ2-1	NA	TRBV5-4	CASSRENEQFF
NA	TRBJ2-7	NA	TRBV20-1	CSANSLYEQYF
NA	TRBJ1-1	NA	TRBV29-1	CSVPMAHGAEAFF